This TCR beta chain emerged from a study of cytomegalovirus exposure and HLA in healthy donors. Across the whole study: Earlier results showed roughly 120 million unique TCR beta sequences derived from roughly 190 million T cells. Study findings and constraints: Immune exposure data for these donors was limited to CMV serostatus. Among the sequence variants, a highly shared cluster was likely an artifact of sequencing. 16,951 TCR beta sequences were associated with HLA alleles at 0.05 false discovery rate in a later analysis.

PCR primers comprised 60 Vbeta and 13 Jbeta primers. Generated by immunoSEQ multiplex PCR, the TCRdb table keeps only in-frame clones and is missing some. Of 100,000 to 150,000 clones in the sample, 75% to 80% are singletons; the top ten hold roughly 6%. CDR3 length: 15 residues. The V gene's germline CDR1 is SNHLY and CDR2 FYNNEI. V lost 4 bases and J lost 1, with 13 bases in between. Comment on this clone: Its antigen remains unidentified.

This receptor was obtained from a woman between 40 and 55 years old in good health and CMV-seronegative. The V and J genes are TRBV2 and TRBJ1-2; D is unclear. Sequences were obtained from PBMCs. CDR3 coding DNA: TGTGCCAGCAGTGCAACCTTAACCTATAACTATGGCTACACCTTC. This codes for CASSATLTYNYGYTF.